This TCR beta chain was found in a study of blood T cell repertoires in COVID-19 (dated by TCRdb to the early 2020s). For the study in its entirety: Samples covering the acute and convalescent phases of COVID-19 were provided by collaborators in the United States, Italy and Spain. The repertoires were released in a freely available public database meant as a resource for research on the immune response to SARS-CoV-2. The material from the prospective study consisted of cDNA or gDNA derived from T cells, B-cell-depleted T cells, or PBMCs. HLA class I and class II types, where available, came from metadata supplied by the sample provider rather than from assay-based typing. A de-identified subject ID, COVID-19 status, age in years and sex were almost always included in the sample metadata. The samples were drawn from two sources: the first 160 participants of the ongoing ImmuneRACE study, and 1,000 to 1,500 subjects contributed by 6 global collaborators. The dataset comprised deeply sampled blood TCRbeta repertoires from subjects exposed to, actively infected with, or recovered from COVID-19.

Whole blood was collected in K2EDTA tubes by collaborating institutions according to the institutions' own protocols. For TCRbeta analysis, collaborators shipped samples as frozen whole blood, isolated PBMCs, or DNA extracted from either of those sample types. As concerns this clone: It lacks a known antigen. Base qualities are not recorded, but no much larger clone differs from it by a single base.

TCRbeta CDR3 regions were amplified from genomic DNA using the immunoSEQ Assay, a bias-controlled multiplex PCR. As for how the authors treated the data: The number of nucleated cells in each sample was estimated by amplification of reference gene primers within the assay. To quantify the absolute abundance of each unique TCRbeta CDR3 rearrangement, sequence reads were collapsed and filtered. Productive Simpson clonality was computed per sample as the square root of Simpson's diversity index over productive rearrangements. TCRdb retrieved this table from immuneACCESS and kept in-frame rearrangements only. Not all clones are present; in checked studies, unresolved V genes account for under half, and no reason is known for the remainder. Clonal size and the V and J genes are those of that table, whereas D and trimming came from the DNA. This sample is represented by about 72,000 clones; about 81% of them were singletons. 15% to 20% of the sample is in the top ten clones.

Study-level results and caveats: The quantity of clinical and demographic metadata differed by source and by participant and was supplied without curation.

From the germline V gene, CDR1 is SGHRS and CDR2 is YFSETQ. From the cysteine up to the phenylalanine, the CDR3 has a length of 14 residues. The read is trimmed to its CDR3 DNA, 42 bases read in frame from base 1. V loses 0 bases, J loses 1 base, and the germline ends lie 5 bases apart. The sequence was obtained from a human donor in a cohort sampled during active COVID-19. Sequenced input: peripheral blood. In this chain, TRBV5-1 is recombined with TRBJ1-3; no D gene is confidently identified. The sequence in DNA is TGCGCCAGCAGCTTGGTCGCGTCTGGAAACACCATATATTTT. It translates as CASSLVASGNTIYF.